These T cell receptor beta chains were read from a single sample in a study of T cells in Graves' hyperthyroidism and ophthalmopathy. TCRdb itself ran the multiplex PCR reads through MiXCR, one entry per CDR3 protein. The sample contains around 450,000 distinct CDR3 sequences, less than 20% of which appear only once. Sequencing input: blood. The receptors here all came from a woman in her late teens or twenties with Graves' hyperthyroidism. Each CDR3 is given with its conserved first and last residue.

v_call: TRBV19; j_call: TRBJ2-7; cdr3_aa: CASSIGGTVTYEQYF
v_call: TRBV12-3/TRBV12-4; j_call: TRBJ1-2; cdr3_aa: CASSSSPTGLNYGYTF
v_call: TRBV6-1; j_call: TRBJ1-2; cdr3_aa: CASSEPAGGAYGYTF
v_call: TRBV24-1; j_call: TRBJ2-1; cdr3_aa: CAASDPGLAGWNEQFF
v_call: TRBV7-9; j_call: TRBJ2-3; cdr3_aa: CASRLGQGVSTDTQYF
v_call: TRBV5-5; j_call: TRBJ1-4; cdr3_aa: CASSDWIDEKLFF
v_call: TRBV2; j_call: TRBJ1-1; cdr3_aa: CASTKDVNTEAFF
v_call: TRBV6-1; j_call: TRBJ1-4; cdr3_aa: CASREASATNEKLFF
v_call: TRBV15; j_call: TRBJ2-3; cdr3_aa: CATSRDSGDSADTQYF
v_call: TRBV14; j_call: TRBJ2-1; cdr3_aa: CASAEAGTYNEQFF
v_call: TRBV9; j_call: TRBJ2-5; cdr3_aa: CASSPSSGRAWETQYF
v_call: TRBV20-1; j_call: TRBJ2-5; cdr3_aa: CSAHRTSGIQETQYF
v_call: TRBV9; j_call: TRBJ1-2; cdr3_aa: CASRGQGLDYGYTF
v_call: TRBV18; j_call: TRBJ2-1; cdr3_aa: CASSPPGQYYNEQFF
v_call: TRBV5-1; j_call: TRBJ1-4; cdr3_aa: CASSLSRAANEKLFF
v_call: TRBV5-6; j_call: TRBJ1-6; cdr3_aa: CASSLAPRVNSPLHF
v_call: TRBV11-2; j_call: TRBJ2-7; cdr3_aa: CASSLEVYTVYEQYF
v_call: TRBV12-3/TRBV12-4; j_call: TRBJ2-2; cdr3_aa: CATAGGTGELFF
v_call: TRBV2; j_call: TRBJ1-1; cdr3_aa: CASSSMGAEAFF
v_call: TRBV4-2; j_call: TRBJ1-3; cdr3_aa: CASSQGGGDTIYF
v_call: TRBV2; j_call: TRBJ2-2; cdr3_aa: CASTLTVSTGELFF
v_call: TRBV20-1; j_call: TRBJ1-2; cdr3_aa: CSARVTDPERDGYTF
v_call: TRBV10-1; j_call: TRBJ2-3; cdr3_aa: CARRTGGLGTDTQYF
v_call: TRBV9; j_call: TRBJ2-2; cdr3_aa: CASSDWSTGELFF
v_call: TRBV27; j_call: TRBJ2-7; cdr3_aa: CASSRGAPPHEQYF
v_call: TRBV28; j_call: TRBJ2-7; cdr3_aa: CASSLGLSGHTYEQYF
v_call: TRBV5-1; j_call: TRBJ2-7; cdr3_aa: CASSPTGLAPYEQYF
v_call: TRBV12-3/TRBV12-4; j_call: TRBJ1-1; cdr3_aa: CASRTNRGGNTEAFF
v_call: TRBV5-1; j_call: TRBJ2-5; cdr3_aa: CASSFLRDRGQETQYF
v_call: TRBV20-1; j_call: TRBJ2-7; cdr3_aa: CSAKLNHYEQYF
v_call: TRBV2; j_call: TRBJ2-3; cdr3_aa: CASKFLRGEDTQYF
v_call: TRBV7-8; j_call: TRBJ2-1; cdr3_aa: CASSLGTRIRNEQFF
v_call: TRBV20-1; j_call: TRBJ2-5; cdr3_aa: CSTQRDRGGETQYF
v_call: TRBV4-1; j_call: TRBJ1-4; cdr3_aa: CASSRTQGATNEKLFF
v_call: TRBV3-1; j_call: TRBJ1-4; cdr3_aa: CASSLGLGKLFF
v_call: TRBV7-3; j_call: TRBJ2-1; cdr3_aa: CASSRTRTDRFF
v_call: TRBV6-2/TRBV6-3; j_call: TRBJ1-5; cdr3_aa: CASMRWAGGGGAQHF
v_call: TRBV7-9; j_call: TRBJ2-3; cdr3_aa: CASSQTTSGGFTDTQYF
v_call: TRBV7-3; j_call: TRBJ1-2; cdr3_aa: CASSLGGGSNYGYTF
v_call: TRBV4-2; j_call: TRBJ2-7; cdr3_aa: CASSQDGGEQYF
v_call: TRBV12-3/TRBV12-4; j_call: TRBJ2-2; cdr3_aa: CASSSRGRRNTGELFF
v_call: TRBV28; j_call: TRBJ2-1; cdr3_aa: CASSSPFGLAGVYEQFF